This T cell receptor beta chain was recovered during a study of T cell responses to AZD1222 COVID-19 vaccine. The study, taken as a whole, reports: The repertoires were collected only after the peak T cell response. Baseline serology detected seropositivity in only six AZD1222 recipients.

Worth noting for this clone: Its cognate antigen is unknown.

The CDR3 contains 15 residues. CDR1 is MNHEY and CDR2 is SVGAGI in the germline V gene. Losses at the gene ends were 6 bases for V and 4 bases for J; bases not matched to a gene: 9. Produced via immunoSEQ multiplex PCR; TCRdb's table is partial and in-frame only. The sample lists some 130,000 clones; approximately 88% were seen once. This TCR was recovered from an adult in good health. This chain connects TRBV6-5 to TRBJ1-5, with 7 bases identical to TRBD1. The sequencing used peripheral blood, collected on day 0 of MenACWY control vaccination. CDR3 bases: TGTGCCAGCAGACAGGGGTCAGCACGTAATCAGCCCCAGCATTTT. It codes for CASRQGSARNQPQHF.